The rows below give T cell receptor beta chains drawn from one sample of a study of T cell responses to AZD1222 COVID-19 vaccine. Sequencing used immunoSEQ multiplex PCR; TCRdb keeps in-frame clones, though not all of them. The table has about 97,000 clones, 80% to 90% seen once. The specimen comprised peripheral blood, sampled on day 0 of AZD1222 vaccination. The receptors shown here come from an adult in good health. Both conserved end residues are part of each CDR3. D genes are given only for firm matches. Size is omitted from some rows. Given values are once, few, many or a class for expanded clones.

J gene: TRBJ2-1
V gene: TRBV25-1
clone size: once
D gene: .
CDR3 protein: CASSTGRNEQFF
CDR3 DNA: TGTGCCAGCAGTACGGGCCGCAATGAGCAGTTCTTC

J gene: TRBJ2-2
V gene: TRBV12-3/TRBV12-4
clone size: .
D gene: .
CDR3 protein: CASRRGPGELFF
CDR3 DNA: TGTGCCAGCAGGAGGGGTCCCGGGGAGCTGTTTTTT

J gene: TRBJ2-7
V gene: TRBV5-3
clone size: .
D gene: TRBD2
CDR3 protein: CARSLEEGGRVGRRRLAGSYEQYF
CDR3 DNA: TGTGCCAGAAGCTTGGAGGAGGGGGGAAGGGTTGGAAGACGGAGACTAGCGGGGTCCTACGAGCAGTACTTC

J gene: TRBJ1-1
V gene: TRBV20-1
clone size: .
D gene: .
CDR3 protein: CSASWNTEAFF
CDR3 DNA: TGCAGTGCCTCTTGGAACACTGAAGCTTTCTTT

J gene: TRBJ2-5
V gene: TRBV6-2/TRBV6-3
clone size: .
D gene: .
CDR3 protein: CASSYGAPPAQETQYF
CDR3 DNA: TGTGCCAGCAGTTACGGCGCACCACCAGCCCAAGAGACCCAGTACTTC

J gene: TRBJ1-1
V gene: TRBV9
clone size: .
D gene: .
CDR3 protein: CASSRTMNTEAFF
CDR3 DNA: TGTGCCAGCAGCAGGACAATGAACACTGAAGCTTTCTTT

J gene: TRBJ1-6
V gene: TRBV7-8
clone size: .
D gene: TRBD1
CDR3 protein: CASSFRDRVLSVLDSPLHF
CDR3 DNA: TGTGCCAGCAGCTTCCGGGACAGGGTTCTCTCGGTCTTGGATTCACCCCTCCACTTT

J gene: TRBJ1-1
V gene: TRBV7-2
clone size: .
D gene: .
CDR3 protein: CASSPRGPLAEAFF
CDR3 DNA: TGTGCCAGCAGCCCCCGCGGCCCCTTGGCTGAAGCTTTCTTT

J gene: TRBJ2-1
V gene: TRBV5-1
clone size: .
D gene: .
CDR3 protein: CASSLQGLGEQFF
CDR3 DNA: TGCGCCAGCAGCTTACAGGGTTTGGGGGAGCAGTTCTTC

J gene: TRBJ2-4
V gene: TRBV29-1
clone size: .
D gene: .
CDR3 protein: CSVEPAYKAKNIQYF
CDR3 DNA: TGCAGCGTTGAGCCGGCGTACAAAGCCAAAAACATTCAGTACTTC

J gene: TRBJ2-7
V gene: TRBV11-2
clone size: .
D gene: .
CDR3 protein: CASSLDRRGEQYF
CDR3 DNA: TGTGCCAGCAGCTTAGATCGACGCGGCGAGCAGTACTTC

J gene: TRBJ2-7
V gene: TRBV18
clone size: .
D gene: .
CDR3 protein: CASSPGTGSLRVGQYF
CDR3 DNA: TGTGCCAGCTCACCGGGAACGGGAAGTCTACGAGTTGGGCAGTACTTC

J gene: TRBJ2-1
V gene: TRBV7-2
clone size: .
D gene: .
CDR3 protein: CASEFRGQEGDEQFF
CDR3 DNA: TGTGCCAGCGAGTTCCGGGGACAAGAAGGTGATGAGCAGTTCTTC

J gene: TRBJ1-1
V gene: TRBV7-2
clone size: once
D gene: .
CDR3 protein: CASSPRQDNTEAFF
CDR3 DNA: TGTGCCAGCAGCCCTCGACAGGACAACACTGAAGCTTTCTTT

J gene: TRBJ1-6
V gene: TRBV3-1/TRBV3-2
clone size: .
D gene: .
CDR3 protein: CASTPSHRVGSPLHF
CDR3 DNA: TGTGCCAGCACCCCAAGCCACAGGGTAGGGTCACCCCTCCACTTT

J gene: TRBJ2-5
V gene: TRBV5-1
clone size: once
D gene: TRBD2
CDR3 protein: CARSLGAGGLETQYF
CDR3 DNA: TGCGCCCGCAGCTTGGGGGCGGGGGGCCTGGAGACCCAGTACTTC

J gene: TRBJ2-1
V gene: TRBV5-1
clone size: .
D gene: TRBD2
CDR3 protein: CASRPPGLAGNEQFF
CDR3 DNA: TGCGCCAGCAGACCTCCGGGACTAGCGGGCAATGAGCAGTTCTTC

J gene: TRBJ1-3
V gene: TRBV4-1
clone size: .
D gene: .
CDR3 protein: CASSPGSFGNTIYF
CDR3 DNA: TGCGCCAGCAGCCCGGGGAGTTTCGGAAACACCATATATTTT

J gene: TRBJ2-5
V gene: TRBV5-4
clone size: .
D gene: .
CDR3 protein: CASSLGSGALQETQYF
CDR3 DNA: TGTGCCAGCAGCTTGGGTTCGGGGGCCCTCCAAGAGACCCAGTACTTC

J gene: TRBJ2-5
V gene: TRBV5-1
clone size: .
D gene: .
CDR3 protein: CASSLAEAGSETQYF
CDR3 DNA: TGCGCCAGCAGCTTGGCCGAGGCCGGGTCGGAGACCCAGTACTTC

J gene: TRBJ2-5
V gene: TRBV5-1
clone size: .
D gene: .
CDR3 protein: CASSSGAVYRTQTQYF
CDR3 DNA: TGCGCCAGCAGCTCGGGGGCAGTTTACCGGACACAGACCCAGTACTTC

J gene: TRBJ1-1
V gene: TRBV28
clone size: few
D gene: .
CDR3 protein: CASSLRQLNTEAFF
CDR3 DNA: TGTGCCAGCAGTTTGAGGCAGCTGAACACTGAAGCTTTCTTT

J gene: TRBJ1-6
V gene: TRBV6-1
clone size: .
D gene: .
CDR3 protein: CASSEAYNSPLHF
CDR3 DNA: TGTGCCAGCAGTGAAGCTTATAATTCACCCCTCCACTTT

J gene: TRBJ2-5
V gene: TRBV7-9
clone size: .
D gene: .
CDR3 protein: CASSPDSPETQYF
CDR3 DNA: TGTGCCAGCAGCCCTGACAGCCCAGAGACCCAGTACTTC

J gene: TRBJ1-2
V gene: TRBV3-1/TRBV3-2
clone size: .
D gene: TRBD1
CDR3 protein: CASSPDQGVIEGYTF
CDR3 DNA: TGTGCCAGCAGCCCGGATCAGGGGGTAATTGAGGGCTACACCTTC

J gene: TRBJ1-5
V gene: TRBV5-1
clone size: .
D gene: .
CDR3 protein: CASSLDPQGGQPQHF
CDR3 DNA: TGCGCCAGCAGCTTGGACCCCCAGGGAGGTCAGCCCCAGCATTTT

J gene: TRBJ1-1
V gene: TRBV7-2
clone size: .
D gene: TRBD1
CDR3 protein: CASSSRGQNTEAFF
CDR3 DNA: TGTGCCAGCAGCTCCAGGGGGCAAAACACTGAAGCTTTCTTT

J gene: TRBJ1-5
V gene: TRBV6-5
clone size: once
D gene: .
CDR3 protein: CASSYGGQGNQPQHF
CDR3 DNA: TGTGCCAGCAGTTACGGGGGGCAGGGCAATCAGCCCCAGCATTTT

J gene: TRBJ2-1
V gene: TRBV9
clone size: once
D gene: TRBD2
CDR3 protein: CASSVVFGLAGPGSYNEQFF
CDR3 DNA: TGTGCCAGCAGCGTAGTATTCGGGCTAGCGGGACCCGGCTCCTACAATGAGCAGTTCTTC

J gene: TRBJ2-3
V gene: TRBV4-3
clone size: few
D gene: TRBD1
CDR3 protein: CASSQGNRGRTDTQYF
CDR3 DNA: TGCGCCAGCAGCCAGGGTAACAGGGGGCGCACAGATACGCAGTATTTT

J gene: TRBJ1-4
V gene: TRBV3-1/TRBV3-2
clone size: .
D gene: .
CDR3 protein: CASSQDRPLRKLFF
CDR3 DNA: TGTGCCAGCAGCCAAGATCGGCCCCTAAGGAAACTGTTTTTT

J gene: TRBJ2-2
V gene: TRBV7-3
clone size: once
D gene: .
CDR3 protein: CASSLKVTGELFF
CDR3 DNA: TGTGCCAGCAGCTTAAAGGTCACCGGGGAGCTGTTTTTT

J gene: TRBJ2-7
V gene: TRBV24-1
clone size: .
D gene: .
CDR3 protein: CATRYGHEQYF
CDR3 DNA: TGTGCCACCAGATACGGCCACGAGCAGTACTTC

J gene: TRBJ1-6
V gene: TRBV9
clone size: .
D gene: .
CDR3 protein: CASSVFDGTNSPLHF
CDR3 DNA: TGTGCCAGCAGCGTATTCGACGGTACCAATTCACCCCTCCACTTT

J gene: TRBJ2-1
V gene: TRBV18
clone size: .
D gene: .
CDR3 protein: CASSPPGDNEQFF
CDR3 DNA: TGTGCCAGCTCACCACCGGGAGACAATGAGCAGTTCTTC

J gene: TRBJ1-5
V gene: TRBV19
clone size: .
D gene: .
CDR3 protein: CASSLIQGPSNQPQHF
CDR3 DNA: TGTGCCAGTAGTCTTATACAGGGCCCTAGCAATCAGCCCCAGCATTTT

J gene: TRBJ2-3
V gene: TRBV5-4
clone size: .
D gene: .
CDR3 protein: CASSSQSLAFSTDTQYF
CDR3 DNA: TGTGCCAGCAGCTCCCAATCCCTAGCGTTTAGCACAGATACGCAGTATTTT

J gene: TRBJ1-1
V gene: TRBV28
clone size: .
D gene: TRBD1
CDR3 protein: CASTLPTGRNTEAFF
CDR3 DNA: TGTGCCAGCACCCTCCCGACAGGGAGGAACACTGAAGCTTTCTTT

J gene: TRBJ1-2
V gene: TRBV28
clone size: .
D gene: .
CDR3 protein: CASSLPYPEGRGYTF
CDR3 DNA: TGTGCCAGCAGTTTACCCTACCCGGAGGGCCGCGGCTACACCTTC

J gene: TRBJ2-7
V gene: TRBV7-2
clone size: .
D gene: .
CDR3 protein: CASSLGYGSNYEQYF
CDR3 DNA: TGTGCCAGCAGCTTAGGCTACGGATCTAACTACGAGCAGTACTTC

J gene: TRBJ1-3
V gene: TRBV30
clone size: .
D gene: .
CDR3 protein: CAWSRNSGNTIYF
CDR3 DNA: TGTGCCTGGAGTAGAAACTCTGGAAACACCATATATTTT